This T cell receptor beta chain was identified during a study of shared clonotypes between healthy human individuals. About the research overall: Three CD4 naive, three CD4 memory, two CD8 naive and one CD8 memory plate were used per donor. Findings and caveats of the study: Clonotypes shared by all four sorted-subset donors had higher generation probabilities than non-shared clonotypes.

Regarding this clone: What it binds is unknown.

Sorted-subset replicate PCRs used 200 to 250 ng DNA, roughly 28,000 T cell genomes. Profiling relied on immunoSEQ multiplex PCR, and the TCRdb table lists in-frame clones only, not all of them. The profile shows around 1.4 million clones, around 98.5% of them singletons. The germline gives CDR1 MDHEN, CDR2 SYDVKM. V shed 6 bases and J 4 bases; nucleotides not matched to a gene: 16. The CDR3 contains 17 residues. Sequenced input: naive CD4+ T cells sorted from blood. Noted subset: CD45RA+ positively selected. The clonotype comes from a man in his thirties or forties in good health. The chain carries TRBV28 and TRBJ1-2, with 8 nucleotides matching TRBD1. The CDR3 sequence: CASRETGARSVTYGYTF. Written as DNA, the CDR3 is TGTGCCAGCAGAGAGACAGGGGCCCGCTCGGTAACCTATGGCTACACCTTC.